The TCR beta chain described here comes from a study of T-cell reconstitution after alpha-beta-depleted transplantation in children. Study observations and caveats: Surviving recipient cells, namely T cells and thymic progenitors, were the source of high day-60 TCRbeta diversity in some patients.

The TCRbeta library was prepared with unique molecular identifiers. A single record per CDR3 protein comes from TCRdb applying MiXCR to the PCR reads. The sample contains about 510,000 distinct CDR3 sequences, 10% to 12% of which appear only once. As concerns this clonotype: Antigen unknown.

This CDR3 has 20 residues. Germline CDR1 LGHNA, CDR2 YNFKEQ. The V gene lost 4 bases and the J gene lost 4 bases, with 28 bases spanning the gap. This TCR came from a female patient aged 2 to 10 who had a stem cell transplant for aplastic anemia, so the T cells may come from the graft donor. This chain connects TRBV4-2 to TRBJ1-4; the D gene is possibly TRBD1 (5 bases). Sequenced material: PBMCs, mostly from graft donor cells, taken 180 days after TCRalphabeta/CD19-depleted stem cell transplant. CDR3 amino acids: CASSPLISDKSEGLNEKLFF. The CDR3 nucleotides read TGTGCCAGCAGCCCCCTCATTTCGGACAAGTCAGAGGGCCTTAATGAAAAACTGTTTTTT.